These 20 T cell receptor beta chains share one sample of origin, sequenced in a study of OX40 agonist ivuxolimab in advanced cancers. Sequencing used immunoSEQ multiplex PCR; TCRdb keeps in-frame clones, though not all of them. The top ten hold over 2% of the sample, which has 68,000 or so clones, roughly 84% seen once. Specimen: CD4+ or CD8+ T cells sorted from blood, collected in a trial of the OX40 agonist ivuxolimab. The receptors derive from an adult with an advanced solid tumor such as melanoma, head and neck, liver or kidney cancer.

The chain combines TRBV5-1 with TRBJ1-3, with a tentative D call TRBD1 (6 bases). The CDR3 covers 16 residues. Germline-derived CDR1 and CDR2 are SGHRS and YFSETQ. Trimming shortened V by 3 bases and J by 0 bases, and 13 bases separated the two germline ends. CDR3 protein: CASSYWGPNSGNTIYF. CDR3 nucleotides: TGCGCCAGCAGCTACTGGGGGCCGAACTCTGGAAACACCATATATTTT.

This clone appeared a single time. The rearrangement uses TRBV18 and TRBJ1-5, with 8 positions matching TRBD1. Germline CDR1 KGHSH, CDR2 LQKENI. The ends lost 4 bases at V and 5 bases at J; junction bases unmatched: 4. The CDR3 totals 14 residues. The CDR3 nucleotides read TGTGCCAGCTCACACGGACAGGGCTATCAGCCCCAGCATTTT. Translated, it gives CASSHGQGYQPQHF.

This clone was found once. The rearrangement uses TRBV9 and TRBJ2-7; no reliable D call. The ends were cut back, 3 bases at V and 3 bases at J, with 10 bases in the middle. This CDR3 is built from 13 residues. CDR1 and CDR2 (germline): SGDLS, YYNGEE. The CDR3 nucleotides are TGTGCCAGCAGCGGGGTTGTAGACTACGAGCAGTACTTC. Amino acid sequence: CASSGVVDYEQYF.

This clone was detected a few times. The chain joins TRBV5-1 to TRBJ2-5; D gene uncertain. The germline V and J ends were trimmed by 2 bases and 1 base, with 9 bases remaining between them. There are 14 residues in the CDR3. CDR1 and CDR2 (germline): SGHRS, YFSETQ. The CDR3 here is CASSFSSFQETQYF. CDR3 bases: TGCGCCAGCAGCTTTTCCAGCTTCCAAGAGACCCAGTACTTC. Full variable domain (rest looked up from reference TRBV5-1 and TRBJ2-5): KAGVTQTPRYLIKTRGQQVTLSCSPISGHRSVSWYQQTPGQGLQFLFEYFSETQRNKGNFPGRFSGRQFSNSRSEMNVSTLELGDSALYLCASSFSSFQETQYFGPGTRLLVL.

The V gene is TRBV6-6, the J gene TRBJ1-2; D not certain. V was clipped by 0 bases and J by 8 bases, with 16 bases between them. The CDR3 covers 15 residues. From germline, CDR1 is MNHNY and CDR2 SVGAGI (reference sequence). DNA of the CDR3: TGTGCCAGCAGTTACTCCGACGACTTTACTTCCGGCTACACCTTC. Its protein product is CASSYSDDFTSGYTF.

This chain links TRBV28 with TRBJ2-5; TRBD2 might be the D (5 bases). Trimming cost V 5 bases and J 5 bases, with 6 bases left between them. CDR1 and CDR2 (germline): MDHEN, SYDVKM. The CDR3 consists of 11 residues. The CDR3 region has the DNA TGTGCCAGCAGTCAGCGGGAGACCCAGTACTTC. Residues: CASSQRETQYF. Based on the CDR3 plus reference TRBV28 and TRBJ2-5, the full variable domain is DVKVTQSSRYLVKRTGEKVFLECVQDMDHENMFWYRQDPGLGLRLIYFSYDVKMKEKGDIPEGYSVSREKKERFSLILESASTNQTSMYLCASSQRETQYFGPGTRLLVL.

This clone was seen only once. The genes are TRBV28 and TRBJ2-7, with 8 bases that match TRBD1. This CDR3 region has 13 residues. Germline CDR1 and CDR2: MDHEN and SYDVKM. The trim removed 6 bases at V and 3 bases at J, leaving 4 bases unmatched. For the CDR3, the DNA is TGTGCCAGCAGGCTTACAGGGGGCTACGAGCAGTACTTC. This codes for CASRLTGGYEQYF.

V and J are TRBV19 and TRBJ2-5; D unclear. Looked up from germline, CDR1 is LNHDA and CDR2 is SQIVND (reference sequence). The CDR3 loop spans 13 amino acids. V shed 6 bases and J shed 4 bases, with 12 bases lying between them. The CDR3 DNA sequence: TGTGCCAGTAGCATCAACCGCAGAGAGACCCAGTACTTC. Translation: CASSINRRETQYF.

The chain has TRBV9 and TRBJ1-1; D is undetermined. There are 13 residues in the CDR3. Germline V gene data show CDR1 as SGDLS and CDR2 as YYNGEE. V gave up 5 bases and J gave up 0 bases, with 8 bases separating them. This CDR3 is CASSVKMNTEAFF. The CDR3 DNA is TGTGCCAGCAGTGTTAAGATGAACACTGAAGCTTTCTTT. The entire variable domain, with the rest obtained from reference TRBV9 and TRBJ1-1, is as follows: DSGVTQTPKHLITATGQRVTLRCSPRSGDLSVYWYQQSLDQGLQFLIQYYNGEERAKGNILERFSAQQFPDLHSELNLSSLELGDSALYFCASSVKMNTEAFFGQGTRLTVV.

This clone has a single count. The CDR3 coding sequence is TGTGCCAGCAGCTTAGGTTGGAGGCAAGAGACCCAGTACTTC. Residues: CASSLGWRQETQYF. The chain recombines TRBV7-2 with TRBJ2-5; D may be TRBD2 (5 bases). Germline CDR1 SGHTA, CDR2 FQGNSA. The V end was cut by 1 base, the J end by 2 bases, with 8 bases between. This CDR3 is built from 14 residues.

The DNA for the CDR3 is TGTGCCAGCTCACCACTAGCGGGGGGAGAGACCCAGTACTTC. Translated: CASSPLAGGETQYF. The J gene is TRBJ2-5, the V gene TRBV18, with 10 bases aligning to TRBD2. This CDR3 is 14 amino acids long. CDR1 and CDR2 from the germline V gene are KGHSH and LQKENI. The junction had 0 bases not matched to a gene; V was cut back by 1 base and J by 4 bases. The whole variable domain, filled in from reference TRBV18 and TRBJ2-5, reads NAGVMQNPRHLVRRRGQEARLRCSPMKGHSHVYWYRQLPEEGLKFMVYLQKENIIDESGMPKERFSAEFPKEGPSILRIQQVVRGDSAAYFCASSPLAGGETQYFGPGTRLLVL.

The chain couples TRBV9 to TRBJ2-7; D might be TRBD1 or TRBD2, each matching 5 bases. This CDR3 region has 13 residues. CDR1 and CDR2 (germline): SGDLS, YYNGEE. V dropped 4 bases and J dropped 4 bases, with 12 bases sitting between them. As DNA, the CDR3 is TGTGCCAGCAGCCCTCGGGACCAATACGAGCAGTACTTC. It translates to CASSPRDQYEQYF.

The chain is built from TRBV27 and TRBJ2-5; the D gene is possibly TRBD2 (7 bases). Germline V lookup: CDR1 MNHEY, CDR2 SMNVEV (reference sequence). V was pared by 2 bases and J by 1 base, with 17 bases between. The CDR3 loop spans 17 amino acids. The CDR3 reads CASSLRGGAGFQETQYF. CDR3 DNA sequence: TGTGCCAGCAGTTTAAGGGGGGGGGCGGGGTTCCAAGAGACCCAGTACTTC.

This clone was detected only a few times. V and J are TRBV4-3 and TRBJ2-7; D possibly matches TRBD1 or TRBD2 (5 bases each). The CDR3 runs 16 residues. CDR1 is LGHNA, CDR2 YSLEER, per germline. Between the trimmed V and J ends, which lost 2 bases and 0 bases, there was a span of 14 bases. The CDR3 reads CASSQRWDESSYEQYF. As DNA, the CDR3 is TGCGCCAGCAGCCAACGATGGGACGAGAGCTCCTACGAGCAGTACTTC.

The CDR3 spells CSAGQGKNTEAFF. The DNA of the CDR3 is TGCAGCGCCGGACAGGGGAAGAACACTGAAGCTTTCTTT. This chain links TRBV29-1 with TRBJ1-1, with 9 positions matching TRBD1. V lost 7 bases and J lost 1; bases outside the gene matches: 4. The CDR3 is 13 amino acids. CDR1 SQVTM and CDR2 ANQGSEA come from the germline V gene.

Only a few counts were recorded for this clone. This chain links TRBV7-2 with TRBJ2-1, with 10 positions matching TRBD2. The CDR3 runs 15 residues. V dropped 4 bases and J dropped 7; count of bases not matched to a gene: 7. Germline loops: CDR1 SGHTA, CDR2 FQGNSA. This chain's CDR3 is CASSYLAGATNEQFF. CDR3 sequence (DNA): TGTGCCAGCAGCTACCTAGCGGGAGCGACGAATGAGCAGTTCTTC.

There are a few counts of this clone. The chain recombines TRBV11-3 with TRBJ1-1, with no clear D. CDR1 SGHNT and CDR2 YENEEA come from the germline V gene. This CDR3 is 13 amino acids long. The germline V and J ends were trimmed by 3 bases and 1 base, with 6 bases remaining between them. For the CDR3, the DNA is TGTGCCAGCAGCTTCCGTACGAACACTGAAGCTTTCTTT. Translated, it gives CASSFRTNTEAFF. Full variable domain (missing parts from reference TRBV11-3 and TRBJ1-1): EAGVVQSPRYKIIEKKQPVAFWCNPISGHNTLYWYLQNLGQGPELLIRYENEEAVDDSQLPKDRFSAERLKGVDSTLKIQPAELGDSAVYLCASSFRTNTEAFFGQGTRLTVV.

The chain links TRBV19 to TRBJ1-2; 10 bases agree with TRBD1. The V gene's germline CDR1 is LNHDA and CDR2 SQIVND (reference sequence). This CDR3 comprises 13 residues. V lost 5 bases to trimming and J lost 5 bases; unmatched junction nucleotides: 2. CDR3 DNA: TGTGCCAGTAGTTTGGGACAGGGGTATGGCTACACCTTC. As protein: CASSLGQGYGYTF.

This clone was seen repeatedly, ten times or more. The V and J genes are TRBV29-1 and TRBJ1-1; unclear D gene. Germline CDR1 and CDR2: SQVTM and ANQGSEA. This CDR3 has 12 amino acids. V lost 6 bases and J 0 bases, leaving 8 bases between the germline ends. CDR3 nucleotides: TGCAGCGTAGCCTGGTTGAACACTGAAGCTTTCTTT. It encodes CSVAWLNTEAFF.

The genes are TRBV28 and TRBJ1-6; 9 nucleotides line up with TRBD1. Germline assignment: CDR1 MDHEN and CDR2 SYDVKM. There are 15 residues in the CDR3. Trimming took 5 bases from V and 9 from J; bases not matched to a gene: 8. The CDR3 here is CASSPGTGRSSPLHF. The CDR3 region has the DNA TGTGCCAGCAGTCCCGGGACAGGGAGAAGTTCACCCCTCCACTTT.